This T cell receptor beta chain was documented in a study of T cell repertoires in cytomegalovirus infection. For the study at large: CMV infection and matching HLA type were both indicated by public TCR beta signatures. The study's findings and limits: CMV-specific TCR beta clonotypes restricted by HLA-C were the ones dominating the ex vivo response.

Using its own MiXCR run on the reads, TCRdb lists one record per CDR3 protein. This repertoire shows 200,000 to 300,000 distinct CDR3 sequences, roughly an eighth found once; its top ten account for 8.8%. The length of the CDR3 is 14 residues. CDR1 and CDR2 from the germline V gene are SGHRS and YFSETQ. The V end lost 6 bases, the J end lost 4 bases, and 16 bases lay between the germline ends. This clonotype was seen a handful of times. Antigen specificity is unknown. The rearrangement uses TRBV5-1 and TRBJ2-5; either TRBD1 or TRBD2 may supply D (5 bases each). Sequenced material: PBMCs. The sequence was collected from a human donor in good health (CMV status not recorded). Some clones in this sample may be carry-over from other donors' samples. The DNA of the CDR3 is TGCGCCAGCACCCGGGACGGGTCTCGAGAGACCCAGTACTTC. This codes for CASTRDGSRETQYF.